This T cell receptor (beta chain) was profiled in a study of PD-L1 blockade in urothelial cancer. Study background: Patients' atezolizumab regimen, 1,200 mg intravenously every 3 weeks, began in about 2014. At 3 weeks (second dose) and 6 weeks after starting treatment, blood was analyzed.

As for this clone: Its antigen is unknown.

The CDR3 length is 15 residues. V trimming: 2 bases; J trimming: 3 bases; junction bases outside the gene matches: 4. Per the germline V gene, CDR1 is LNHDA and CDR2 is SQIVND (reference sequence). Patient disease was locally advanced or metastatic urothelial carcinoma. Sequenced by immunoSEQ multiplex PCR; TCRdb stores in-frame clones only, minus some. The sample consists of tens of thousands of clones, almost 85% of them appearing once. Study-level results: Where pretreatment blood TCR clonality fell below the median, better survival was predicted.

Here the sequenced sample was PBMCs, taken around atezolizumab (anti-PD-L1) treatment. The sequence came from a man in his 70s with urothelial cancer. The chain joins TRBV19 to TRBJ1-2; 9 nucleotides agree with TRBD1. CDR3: CASSILGQGYYGYTF. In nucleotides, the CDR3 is TGTGCCAGTAGTATACTAGGACAGGGGTACTATGGCTACACCTTC. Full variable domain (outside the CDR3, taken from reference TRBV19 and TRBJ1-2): DGGITQSPKYLFRKEGQNVTLSCEQNLNHDAMYWYRQDPGQGLRLIYYSQIVNDFQKGDIAEGYSVSREKKESFPLTVTSAQKNPTAFYLCASSILGQGYYGYTFGSGTRLTVV.